This TCR beta chain is drawn from a study of blood T cell repertoires in COVID-19. Study summary: Nucleic acid was either cDNA or gDNA, and it came from T cells, B-cell-depleted T cells, or PBMCs.

The V and J ends lost 5 bases and 2 bases, in that order; junction bases with no gene match: 8. Per germline, CDR1 KGHSH and CDR2 LQKENI. The CDR3 totals 15 residues. Participants' reported clinical history set cohort assignment. In the original processing: Amplified reference gene primers provided the basis for estimating nucleated cell counts. Measured with immunoSEQ multiplex PCR; TCRdb has only the in-frame clones, and not every one. That table gives V, J and clone size, and the DNA gave D and trimming. The sample consists of about 140,000 clones, approximately 80% of them appearing once. Sequencing input: PBMCs or T cells enriched from blood (not recorded which). This TCR came from a woman aged 18-30 years who had been exposed to COVID-19. This chain joins TRBV18 and TRBJ2-7, with TRBD1 identical over 8 bases. CDR3 region: CASSGQGQGPYEQYF. The CDR3 region has the DNA TGTGCCAGCTCAGGTCAAGGACAGGGACCCTACGAGCAGTACTTC.